These 22 T cell receptor beta chains were all obtained from the same sample, sequenced in a study of human T cells and chemical hapten exposure. Using its own MiXCR run on the RACE reads, TCRdb lists one record per CDR3 protein. In the table there are around 95,000 distinct CDR3 sequences, 10% to 12% of which are singletons. The time point here: pre-sensitization, week 0. The sample's treatment: therapeutic diphenylcyclopropenone sensitization with weekly scalp DPC. Specimen: whole blood, collected in connection with sensitization to the hapten diphenylcyclopropenone (DPC). These receptors all stem from a woman aged 55 to 70 with alopecia areata. Some clones in this sample may be carry-over from other donors' samples.

This clonotype was recorded many times. This rearrangement joins TRBV12-3 or TRBV12-4 to TRBJ2-7; perhaps TRBD2 as D (6 bases). Trimming left V 6 bases short and J 1 base short, with 10 bases between. This CDR3 region has 13 residues. CDR3 coding DNA: TGTGCCAGCAGCCTCGCGGGGTCCTACGAGCAGTACTTC. Translated: CASSLAGSYEQYF.

The chain recombines TRBV6-6 with TRBJ2-1, with 8 nucleotides matching TRBD1. CDR3 length: 17 residues. Looked up from germline, CDR1 is MNHNY and CDR2 is SVGAGI (reference sequence). The trim removed 4 bases at V and 5 bases at J, leaving 13 bases unmatched. CDR3 sequence reads: CASSSILGQGIDNEQFF. CDR3 in DNA: TGTGCCAGCAGTTCGATCCTCGGACAGGGCATAGACAATGAGCAGTTCTTC.

This chain uses TRBV2 with TRBJ1-1; possibly TRBD1 for D (5 bases). Trimming cost V 8 bases and J 1 base, with 14 bases left between them. The CDR3 runs to 14 residues. Per the germline V gene, CDR1 is SNHLY and CDR2 is FYNNEI. CDR3 loop: CASRWGSTNTEAFF. The DNA for the CDR3 is TGTGCCAGCCGCTGGGGGTCTACGAACACTGAAGCTTTCTTT.

This clonotype was seen a few times. The V gene is TRBV29-1, the J gene TRBJ2-7; D is possibly TRBD2 (6 bases). V shed 0 bases and J shed 5 bases, with 17 bases lying between them. This CDR3 comprises 15 residues. The germline V gene encodes CDR1 SQVTM and CDR2 ANQGSEA. CDR3 in DNA: TGCAGCGTTGAAGATCGAGGGCGGGGTCGAAACGAGCAGTACTTC. This translates into CSVEDRGRGRNEQYF.

Many counts were recorded for this clonotype. The J gene is TRBJ2-7, the V gene TRBV5-1; D possibly corresponds to TRBD2 (5 bases). Germline CDR1 and CDR2: SGHRS and YFSETQ. Trimming shortened V by 4 bases and J by 4 bases, and 24 bases separated the two germline ends. This CDR3 has 17 residues. CDR3 residues: CASSPEGSTRLLYEQYF. The CDR3, as DNA: TGCGCCAGCAGCCCCGAGGGATCCACCCGGCTCCTTTACGAGCAGTACTTC.

The V gene is TRBV5-1, the J gene TRBJ1-2, with 8 bases fitting TRBD1. CDR1 is SGHRS, CDR2 YFSETQ, per germline. CDR3 size: 15 residues. Trimming took 5 bases from V and 4 from J; bases not matched to a gene: 10. The CDR3 nucleotides read TGCGCCAGCAGGAACTCAGGACAGGGCTTCTATGGCTACACCTTC. This translates into CASRNSGQGFYGYTF.

The chain has TRBV19 and TRBJ2-1; 15 nucleotides align to TRBD2. CDR1 is LNHDA, CDR2 SQIVND, per germline (reference sequence). The CDR3 sequence is 17 residues long. Trimming cost V 7 bases and J 2 bases; bases outside gene matches: 6. The CDR3 sequence: CASMGLAGGLAYNEQFF. CDR3 DNA: TGTGCCAGTATGGGACTAGCGGGGGGTCTCGCCTACAATGAGCAGTTCTTC.

This clonotype was counted only a few times. The chain is built from TRBV5-4 and TRBJ2-7; TRBD1 agrees at 11 bases. The CDR3 runs to 16 residues. J lost 3 bases, V lost 3 bases, and 8 bases had no gene match. The germline V gene encodes CDR1 SGHNT and CDR2 YYREEE (reference sequence). The CDR3 here is CASSYGQGAEIYEQYF. In DNA, the CDR3 is TGTGCCAGCAGCTACGGACAGGGGGCAGAGATCTACGAGCAGTACTTC.

The rearrangement joins TRBV27 to TRBJ2-2; D call uncertain. The V end was cut by 7 bases, the J end by 4 bases, with 13 bases between. CDR1 is MNHEY, CDR2 SMNVEV, per germline (reference sequence). The CDR3 totals 14 residues. CDR3: CASISSLSTGELFF. CDR3 coding DNA: TGTGCCAGCATTTCCAGTCTGAGCACCGGGGAGCTGTTTTTT.

V gene TRBV20-1 combines with J gene TRBJ2-3; the match to TRBD2 covers 7 bases. V shed 6 bases, J shed 6 bases, and the junction held 9 bases outside the gene matches. In germline, CDR1 is DFQATT, CDR2 SNEGSKA (reference sequence). This CDR3 is built from 13 residues. The CDR3 loop is CSAKGGGMDTQYF. CDR3 in DNA: TGCAGTGCCAAAGGCGGGGGTATGGATACGCAGTATTTT.

This clonotype was counted at least ten times. J is TRBJ2-2 and V is TRBV5-4; D possibly corresponds to TRBD1 (7 bases). V was cut by 4 bases and J by 0 bases, with 16 bases left in between. This CDR3 region has 17 residues. Germline V gene sequence: CDR1 SGHNT, CDR2 YYREEE (reference sequence). CDR3 DNA: TGTGCCAGCAGCCCGGACTCAGGGGGGACGAACACCGGGGAGCTGTTTTTT. Amino acid sequence: CASSPDSGGTNTGELFF.

This clonotype was observed a few times. The chain carries TRBV11-2 and TRBJ2-3; D remains unclear. Germline V lookup: CDR1 SGHAT, CDR2 FQNNGV. The CDR3 extends over 15 amino acids. Deletions cut 5 bases from V and 0 bases from J, with 12 bases between. CDR3 sequence reads: CASSRTGPSTDTQYF. CDR3 DNA sequence: TGTGCCAGCAGCCGAACCGGGCCAAGCACAGATACGCAGTATTTT.

This clonotype was picked up many times. The chain has TRBV10-3 and TRBJ2-3; possibly TRBD2 for D (7 bases). The CDR3 has 15 residues. Germline V gene data show CDR1 as ENHRY and CDR2 as SYGVKD. The V and J ends lost 6 bases and 4 bases respectively, with 17 bases between them. The CDR3 DNA sequence: TGTGCCATCAGGGGGGGGCCCTCTTATTCAGATACGCAGTATTTT. It specifies CAIRGGPSYSDTQYF.

This clonotype was counted at least ten times. V usage is TRBV12-3 or TRBV12-4 and J usage is TRBJ1-5; D is ambiguous. Trimming took off 0 bases at V and 3 bases at J, with 3 bases between the two ends. This CDR3 is built from 13 residues. The CDR3 DNA reads as TGTGCCAGCAGTTTAGCGATCAATCAGCCCCAGCATTTT. Protein product: CASSLAINQPQHF.

Only a few counts were recorded for this clonotype. The chain couples TRBV19 to TRBJ1-2; the D gene is possibly TRBD1 (6 bases). The CDR3 contains 12 residues. V was trimmed by 8 bases and J by 7 bases, leaving 14 bases between them. Germline loops: CDR1 LNHDA, CDR2 SQIVND (reference sequence). CDR3 nucleotides: TGTGCCAGTCTCTTCGGGGGCCTTGGCTACACCTTC. It encodes CASLFGGLGYTF.

A word on this clonotype: With a much larger clone just one base away, this may be a read error. The chain joins TRBV6-2 or TRBV6-3 to TRBJ1-2, with 7 bases aligning to TRBD1. CDR3 size: 15 residues. Germline CDR1 reads MNHEY; CDR2 reads SVGEGT. In DNA, the CDR3 is TGTGCCGGCAGTGCAATTGAGGGACAGAGATATGGCTACACCTTC. It is translated as CAGSAIEGQRYGYTF.

This clonotype was observed at least ten times. The chain couples TRBV3-1 to TRBJ2-7; tentative D call: TRBD2 (6 bases). This CDR3 is built from 15 residues. Trimming left V 1 base short and J 6 bases short, with 16 bases between. Germline V gene lookup returns CDR1 LGHDT and CDR2 YNNKEL (reference sequence). CDR3 nucleotides: TGTGCCAGCAGCCAAGGGTCTGGAGGGAAGGGCGAGCAGTACTTC. Residues: CASSQGSGGKGEQYF.

This clonotype was counted a few times. The chain is built from TRBV6-6 and TRBJ1-4, with D perhaps TRBD1 (6 bases). Deletions cut 7 bases from V and 7 bases from J, with 13 bases between. The CDR3 is 13 amino acids. Per germline, CDR1 MNHNY and CDR2 SVGAGI (reference sequence). The CDR3, as DNA: TGTGCCAGCACCACGGGGGGGCTTGAAAAACTGTTTTTT. Its protein is CASTTGGLEKLFF.

This clonotype was detected ten times or more. This rearrangement joins TRBV2 to TRBJ2-3; 11 nucleotides agree with TRBD2. The CDR3 extends over 19 amino acids. V trimming: 7 bases; J trimming: 0 bases; junction bases outside the gene matches: 15. Germline lookup yields CDR1 SNHLY and CDR2 FYNNEI. This CDR3 is CASIPEGPSGGTSTDTQYF. CDR3 nucleotides: TGTGCCAGCATTCCCGAGGGTCCTAGCGGGGGGACTAGCACAGATACGCAGTATTTT. The entire variable domain, with the rest obtained from reference TRBV2 and TRBJ2-3, is as follows: EPEVTQTPSHQVTQMGQEVILRCVPISNHLYFYWYRQILGQKVEFLVSFYNNEISEKSEIFDDQFSVERPDGSNFTLKIRSTKLEDSAMYFCASIPEGPSGGTSTDTQYFGPGTRLTVL.

This clonotype was seen at least ten times. The chain uses TRBV23-1 and TRBJ2-7; D possibly corresponds to TRBD1 (5 bases). TRBV23-1 is reported as an ORF; its role is uncertain. The CDR3 length is 16 residues. Trimming pared 0 bases from V and 0 bases from J, leaving 12 bases between. The CDR3 coding sequence is TGCGCCAGCAGTCAATCGAAAGGGGCGGTCTCCTACGAGCAGTACTTC. Translation gives CASSQSKGAVSYEQYF.

This clonotype was counted between two and nine times. The rearrangement links TRBV7-8 to TRBJ2-5, with D hard to call. The CDR3 totals 13 residues. V was shortened by 2 bases and J by 2 bases, with 6 bases between the two germline ends. Germline assignment: CDR1 SGHVS and CDR2 FQNEAQ. CDR3 sequence (DNA): TGTGCCAGCAGCTTATTGAGGCAAGAGACCCAGTACTTC. Amino acids: CASSLLRQETQYF.

A few counts support this clonotype. The chain is built from TRBV12-3 or TRBV12-4 and TRBJ2-7; 7 positions agree with TRBD1. V lost 2 bases and J lost 4; bases outside the gene matches: 14. This CDR3 comprises 17 residues. The CDR3 loop is CASSLQFSGTENYEQYF. The CDR3 nucleotides read TGTGCCAGCAGTTTACAGTTCTCCGGGACAGAGAATTACGAGCAGTACTTC.